The source of this TCR beta chain is a study of T cell repertoires in cytomegalovirus infection. Study-wide background: Public TCR beta signatures marked donors with CMV infection and the matching HLA.

TCRdb processed the reads anew with MiXCR; each CDR3 protein has one entry. The sample includes about 130,000 distinct CDR3 sequences, about 24% of them seen just once. This clonotype showed up just a few times. Antigen specificity is unknown. Study observations and caveats: Ex vivo responses were dominated by HLA-C-restricted CMV-specific TCR beta clonotypes. Based on cumulative public TCR beta family frequency, carriers of CMV plus the relevant HLA were identified.

Trimming removed 3 bases from V and 2 bases from J, with 11 bases in between. From germline, CDR1 is MDHEN and CDR2 SYDVKM. The CDR3 runs to 15 residues. The clonotype originates from a human donor in good health (CMV status not recorded). Some clones in this sample may be carry-over from other donors' samples. The chain links TRBV28 to TRBJ1-5; D may be TRBD1 (6 bases). Sequenced input: PBMCs, sequenced either directly or after in vitro stimulation (not recorded which). The CDR3 loop reads CASSLRGVGNQPQHF. In DNA, the CDR3 is TGTGCCAGCAGTTTGAGGGGGGTTGGCAATCAGCCCCAGCATTTT.